This T cell receptor (beta chain) was sequenced for a study of shared clonotypes between healthy human individuals. TCRdb keeps only in-frame clones here, not all; method: immunoSEQ multiplex PCR. In the table there are approximately 1.5 million clones, less than 99% of which are singletons. This clone was recorded once. This CDR3 is built from 14 residues. The ends lost 5 bases at V and 3 bases at J; junction bases unmatched: 4. Germline values: CDR1 MNHEY, CDR2 SMNVEV (reference sequence). The clonotype was recovered from a man aged 25-40 years in good health. The rearrangement links TRBV27 to TRBJ1-1; 9 bases line up with TRBD1. The sequenced material came from naive CD4+ T cells sorted from blood. Subset described: CD45RA+ positively selected. The CDR3: CASSPYRGHTEAFF. The DNA for the CDR3 is TGTGCCAGCAGTCCGTACAGGGGGCACACTGAAGCTTTCTTT.